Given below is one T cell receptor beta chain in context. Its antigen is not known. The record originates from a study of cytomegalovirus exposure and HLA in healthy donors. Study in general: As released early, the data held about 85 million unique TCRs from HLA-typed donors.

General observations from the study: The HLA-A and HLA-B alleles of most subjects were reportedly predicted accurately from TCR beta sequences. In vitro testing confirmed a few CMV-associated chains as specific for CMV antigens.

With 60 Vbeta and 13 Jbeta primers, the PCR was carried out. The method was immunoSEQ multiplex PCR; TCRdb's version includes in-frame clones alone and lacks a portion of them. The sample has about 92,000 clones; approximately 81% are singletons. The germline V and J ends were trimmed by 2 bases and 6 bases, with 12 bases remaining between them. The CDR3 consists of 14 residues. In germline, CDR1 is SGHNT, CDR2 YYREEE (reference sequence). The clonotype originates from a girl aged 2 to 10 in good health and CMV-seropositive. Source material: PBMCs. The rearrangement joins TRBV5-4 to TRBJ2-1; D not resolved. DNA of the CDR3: TGTGCCAGCAGCTTAATAGACACATTCAATGAGCAGTTCTTC. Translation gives CASSLIDTFNEQFF.